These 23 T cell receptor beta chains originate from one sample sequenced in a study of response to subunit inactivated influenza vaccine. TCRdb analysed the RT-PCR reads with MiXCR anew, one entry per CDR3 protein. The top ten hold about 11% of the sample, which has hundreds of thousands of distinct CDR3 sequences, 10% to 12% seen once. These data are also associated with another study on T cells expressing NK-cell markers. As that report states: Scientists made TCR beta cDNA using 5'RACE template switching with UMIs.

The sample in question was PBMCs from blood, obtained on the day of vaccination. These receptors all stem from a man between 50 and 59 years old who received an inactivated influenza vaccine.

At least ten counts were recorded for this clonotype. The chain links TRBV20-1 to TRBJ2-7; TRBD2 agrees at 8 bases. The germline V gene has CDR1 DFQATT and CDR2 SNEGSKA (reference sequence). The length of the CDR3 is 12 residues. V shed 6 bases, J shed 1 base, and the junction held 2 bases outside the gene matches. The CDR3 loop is CSAGTSSYEQYF. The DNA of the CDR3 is TGCAGTGCGGGGACTAGTTCCTACGAGCAGTACTTC.

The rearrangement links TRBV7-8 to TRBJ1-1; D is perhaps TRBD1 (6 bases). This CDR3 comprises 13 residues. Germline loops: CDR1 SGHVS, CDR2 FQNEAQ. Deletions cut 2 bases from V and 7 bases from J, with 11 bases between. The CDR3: CASSLRGHGEAFF. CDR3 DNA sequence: TGTGCCAGCAGCTTACGGGGGCACGGTGAAGCTTTCTTT.

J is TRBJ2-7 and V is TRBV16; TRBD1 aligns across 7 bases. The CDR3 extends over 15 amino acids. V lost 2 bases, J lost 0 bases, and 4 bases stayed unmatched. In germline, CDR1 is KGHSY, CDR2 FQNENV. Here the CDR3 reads CASSQLRGSSYEQYF. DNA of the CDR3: TGTGCCAGCAGCCAACTCAGGGGGAGCTCCTACGAGCAGTACTTC.

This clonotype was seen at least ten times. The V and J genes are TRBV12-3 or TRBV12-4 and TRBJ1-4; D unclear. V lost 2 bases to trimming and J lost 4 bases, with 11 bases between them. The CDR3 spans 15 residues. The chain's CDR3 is CASSLRGFGNEKLFF. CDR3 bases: TGTGCCAGCAGTTTACGAGGGTTTGGTAATGAAAAACTGTTTTTT.

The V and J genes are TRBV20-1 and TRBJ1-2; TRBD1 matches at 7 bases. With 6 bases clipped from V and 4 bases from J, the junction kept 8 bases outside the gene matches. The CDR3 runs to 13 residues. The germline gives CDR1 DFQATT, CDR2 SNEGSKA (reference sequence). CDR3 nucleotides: TGCAGTGCCAAAAACCGGGACAGCTATGGCTACACCTTC. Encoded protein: CSAKNRDSYGYTF.

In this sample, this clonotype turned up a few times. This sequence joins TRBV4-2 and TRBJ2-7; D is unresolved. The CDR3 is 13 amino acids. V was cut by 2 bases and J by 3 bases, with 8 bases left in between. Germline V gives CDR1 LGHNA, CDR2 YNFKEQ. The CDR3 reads CASSQLNDYEQYF. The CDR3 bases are TGTGCCAGCAGCCAACTTAATGACTACGAGCAGTACTTC.

In DNA, the CDR3 is TGCGCCAGCAGCTTAGGTCAGACGGCAGATACGCAGTATTTT. Its translation: CASSLGQTADTQYF. The rearrangement uses TRBV5-1 and TRBJ2-3, with D hard to call. CDR1 is SGHRS, CDR2 YFSETQ, per germline. V lost 2 bases and J lost 4, with 11 bases in between. The CDR3 runs 14 residues.

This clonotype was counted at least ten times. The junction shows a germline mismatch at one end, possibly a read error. In DNA, the CDR3 is TGCGCCAGCAGTTTGGGCTCCTATAATTCACCCCTCCACTTT. Translation gives CASSLGSYNSPLHF. The rearrangement links TRBV7-2 to TRBJ1-6; D not resolved. Germline loops: CDR1 SGHTA, CDR2 FQGNSA. The CDR3 spans 14 residues.

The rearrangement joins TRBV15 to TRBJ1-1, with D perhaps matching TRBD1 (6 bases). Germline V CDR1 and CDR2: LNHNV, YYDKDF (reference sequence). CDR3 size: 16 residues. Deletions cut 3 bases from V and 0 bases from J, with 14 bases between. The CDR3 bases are TGTGCCACCAGCAGCCAAGTAGGACAGCTGAACACTGAAGCTTTCTTT. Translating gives CATSSQVGQLNTEAFF.

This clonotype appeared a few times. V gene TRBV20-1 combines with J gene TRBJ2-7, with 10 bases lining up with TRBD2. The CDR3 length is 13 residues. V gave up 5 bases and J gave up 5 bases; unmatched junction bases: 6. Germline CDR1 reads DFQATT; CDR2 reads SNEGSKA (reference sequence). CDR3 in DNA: TGCAGTGCTCGAGCGGGAGGGCCTAACGAGCAGTACTTC. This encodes CSARAGGPNEQYF.

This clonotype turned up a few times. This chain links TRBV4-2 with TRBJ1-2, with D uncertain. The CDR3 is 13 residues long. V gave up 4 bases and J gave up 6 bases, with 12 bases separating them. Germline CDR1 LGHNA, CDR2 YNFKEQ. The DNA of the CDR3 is TGTGCCAGCAGCCCCCCCGGGATAAATGGCTACACCTTC. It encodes CASSPPGINGYTF.

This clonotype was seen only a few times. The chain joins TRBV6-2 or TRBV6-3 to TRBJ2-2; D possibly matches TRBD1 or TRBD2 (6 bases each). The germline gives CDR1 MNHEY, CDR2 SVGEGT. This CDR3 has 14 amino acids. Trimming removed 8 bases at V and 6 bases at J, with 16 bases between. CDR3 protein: CASGGGQVSGELFF. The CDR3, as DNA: TGTGCCAGCGGAGGGGGTCAAGTTTCCGGGGAGCTGTTTTTT.

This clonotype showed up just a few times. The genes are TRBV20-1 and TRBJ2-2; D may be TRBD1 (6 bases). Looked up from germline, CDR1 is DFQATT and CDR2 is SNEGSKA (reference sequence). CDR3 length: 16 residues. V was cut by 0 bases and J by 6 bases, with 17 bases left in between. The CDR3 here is CSARDIQGLMAGELFF. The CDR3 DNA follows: TGCAGTGCTAGAGATATTCAGGGGTTGATGGCCGGGGAGCTGTTTTTT.

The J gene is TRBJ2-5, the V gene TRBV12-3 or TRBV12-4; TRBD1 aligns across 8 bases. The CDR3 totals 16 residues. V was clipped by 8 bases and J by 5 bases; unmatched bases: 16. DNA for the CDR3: TGTGCCAGCGCTTCCCCCCGGACAGGGATATTGGAGACCCAGTACTTC. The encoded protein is CASASPRTGILETQYF.

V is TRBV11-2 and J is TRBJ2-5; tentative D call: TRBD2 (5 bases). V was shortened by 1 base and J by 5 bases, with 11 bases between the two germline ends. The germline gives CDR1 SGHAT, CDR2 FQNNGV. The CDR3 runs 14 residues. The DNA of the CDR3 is TGTGCCAGCAGCTTAGTACTGGGCGGGGAGACCCAGTACTTC. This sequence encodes CASSLVLGGETQYF.

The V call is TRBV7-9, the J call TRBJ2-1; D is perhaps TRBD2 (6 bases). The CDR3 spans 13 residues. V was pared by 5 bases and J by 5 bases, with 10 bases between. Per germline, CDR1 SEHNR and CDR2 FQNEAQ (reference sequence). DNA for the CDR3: TGTGCCAGCAGCGGGAGGACGGACAATGAGCAGTTCTTC. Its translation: CASSGRTDNEQFF.

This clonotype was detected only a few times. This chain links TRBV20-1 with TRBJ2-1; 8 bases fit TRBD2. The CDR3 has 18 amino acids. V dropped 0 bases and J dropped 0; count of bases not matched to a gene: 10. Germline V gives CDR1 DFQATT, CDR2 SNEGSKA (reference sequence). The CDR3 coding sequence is TGCAGTGCTAGAGATGCGGGGACTAGTCGTAGCTCCTACAATGAGCAGTTCTTC. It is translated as CSARDAGTSRSSYNEQFF.

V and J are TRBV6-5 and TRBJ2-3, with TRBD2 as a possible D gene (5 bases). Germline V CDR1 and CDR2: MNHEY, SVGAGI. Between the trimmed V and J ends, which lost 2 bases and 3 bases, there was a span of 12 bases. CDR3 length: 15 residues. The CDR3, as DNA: TGTGCCAGCAGTTACCCCGGGGTCGGGACAGATACGCAGTATTTT. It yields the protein CASSYPGVGTDTQYF.

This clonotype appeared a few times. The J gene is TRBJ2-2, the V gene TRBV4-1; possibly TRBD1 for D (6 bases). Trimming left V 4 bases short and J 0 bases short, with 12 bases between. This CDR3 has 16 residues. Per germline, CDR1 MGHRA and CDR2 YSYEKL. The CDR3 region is CASSLIQGTNTGELFF. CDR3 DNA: TGCGCCAGCAGCCTTATACAGGGCACGAACACCGGGGAGCTGTTTTTT.

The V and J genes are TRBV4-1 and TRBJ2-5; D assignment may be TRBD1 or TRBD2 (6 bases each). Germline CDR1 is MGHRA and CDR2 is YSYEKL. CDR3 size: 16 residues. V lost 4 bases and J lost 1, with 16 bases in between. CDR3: CASSLMAGQSQETQYF. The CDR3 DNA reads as TGCGCCAGCAGCCTCATGGCGGGACAATCCCAAGAGACCCAGTACTTC.

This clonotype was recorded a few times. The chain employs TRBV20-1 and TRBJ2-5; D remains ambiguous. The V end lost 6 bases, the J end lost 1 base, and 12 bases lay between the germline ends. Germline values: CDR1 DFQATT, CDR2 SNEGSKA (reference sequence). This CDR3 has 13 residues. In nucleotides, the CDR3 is TGCAGTGCAACCCCCGGGTTCCAAGAGACCCAGTACTTC. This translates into CSATPGFQETQYF.

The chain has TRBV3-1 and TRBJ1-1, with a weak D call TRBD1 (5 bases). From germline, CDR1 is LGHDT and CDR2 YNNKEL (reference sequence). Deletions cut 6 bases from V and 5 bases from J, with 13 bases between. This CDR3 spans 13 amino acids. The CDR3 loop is CASREGVRTEAFF. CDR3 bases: TGTGCCAGCAGGGAAGGGGTGAGGACTGAAGCTTTCTTT.

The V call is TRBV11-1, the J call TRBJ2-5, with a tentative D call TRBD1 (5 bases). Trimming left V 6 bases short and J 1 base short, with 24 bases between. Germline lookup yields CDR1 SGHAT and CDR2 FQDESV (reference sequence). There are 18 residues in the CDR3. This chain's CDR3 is CASSGRLLAWGFQETQYF. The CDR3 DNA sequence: TGTGCCAGCAGTGGTAGGCTACTGGCGTGGGGCTTCCAAGAGACCCAGTACTTC.